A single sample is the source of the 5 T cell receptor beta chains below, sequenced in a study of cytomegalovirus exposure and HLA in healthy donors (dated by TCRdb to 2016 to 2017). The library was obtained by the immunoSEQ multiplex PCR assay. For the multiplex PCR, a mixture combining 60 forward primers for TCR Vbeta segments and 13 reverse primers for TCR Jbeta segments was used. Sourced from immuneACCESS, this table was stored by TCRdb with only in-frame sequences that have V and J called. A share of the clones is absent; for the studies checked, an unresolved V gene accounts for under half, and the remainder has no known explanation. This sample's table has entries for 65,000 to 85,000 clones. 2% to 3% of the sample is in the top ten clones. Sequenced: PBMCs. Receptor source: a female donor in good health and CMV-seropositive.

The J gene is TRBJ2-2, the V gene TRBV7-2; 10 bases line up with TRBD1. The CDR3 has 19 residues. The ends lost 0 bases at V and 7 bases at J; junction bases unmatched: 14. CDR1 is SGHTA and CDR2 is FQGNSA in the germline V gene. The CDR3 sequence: CASSLAGPGTGVILGELFF. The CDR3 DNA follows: TGTGCCAGCAGCTTAGCGGGCCCCGGGACAGGGGTGATCCTCGGGGAGCTGTTTTTT.

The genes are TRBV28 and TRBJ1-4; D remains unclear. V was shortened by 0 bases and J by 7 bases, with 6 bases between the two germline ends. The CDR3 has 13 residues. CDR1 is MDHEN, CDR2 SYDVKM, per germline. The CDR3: CASSLWLGEKLFF. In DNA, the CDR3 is TGTGCCAGCAGTTTATGGCTCGGTGAAAAACTGTTTTTT. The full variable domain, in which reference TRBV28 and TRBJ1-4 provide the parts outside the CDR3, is DVKVTQSSRYLVKRTGEKVFLECVQDMDHENMFWYRQDPGLGLRLIYFSYDVKMKEKGDIPEGYSVSREKKERFSLILESASTNQTSMYLCASSLWLGEKLFFGSGTQLSVL.

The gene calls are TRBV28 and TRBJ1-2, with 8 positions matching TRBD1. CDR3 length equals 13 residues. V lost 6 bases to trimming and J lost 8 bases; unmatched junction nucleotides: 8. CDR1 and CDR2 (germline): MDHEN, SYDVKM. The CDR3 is CASRGQAVYGYTF. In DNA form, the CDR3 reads TGTGCCAGCAGGGGACAGGCGGTCTACGGCTACACCTTC.

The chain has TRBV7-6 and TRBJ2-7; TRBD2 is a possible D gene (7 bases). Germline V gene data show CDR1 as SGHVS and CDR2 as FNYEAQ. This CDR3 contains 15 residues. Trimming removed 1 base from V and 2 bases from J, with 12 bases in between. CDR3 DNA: TGTGCCAGCAGCTTAGACCAGGGGAGGGCCTACGAGCAGTACTTC. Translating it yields CASSLDQGRAYEQYF. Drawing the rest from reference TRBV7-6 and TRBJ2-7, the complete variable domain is GAGVSQSPRYKVTKRGQDVALRCDPISGHVSLYWYRQALGQGPEFLTYFNYEAQQDKSGLPNDRFSAERPEGSISTLTIQRTEQRDSAMYRCASSLDQGRAYEQYFGPGTRLTVT.

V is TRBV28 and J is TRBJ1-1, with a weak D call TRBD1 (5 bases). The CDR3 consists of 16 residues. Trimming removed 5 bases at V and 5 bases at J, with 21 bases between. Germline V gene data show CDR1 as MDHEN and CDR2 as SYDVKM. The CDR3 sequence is CASSLRSGSVGTEAFF. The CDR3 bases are TGTGCCAGCAGTCTCAGGTCAGGGTCGGTAGGGACTGAAGCTTTCTTT.